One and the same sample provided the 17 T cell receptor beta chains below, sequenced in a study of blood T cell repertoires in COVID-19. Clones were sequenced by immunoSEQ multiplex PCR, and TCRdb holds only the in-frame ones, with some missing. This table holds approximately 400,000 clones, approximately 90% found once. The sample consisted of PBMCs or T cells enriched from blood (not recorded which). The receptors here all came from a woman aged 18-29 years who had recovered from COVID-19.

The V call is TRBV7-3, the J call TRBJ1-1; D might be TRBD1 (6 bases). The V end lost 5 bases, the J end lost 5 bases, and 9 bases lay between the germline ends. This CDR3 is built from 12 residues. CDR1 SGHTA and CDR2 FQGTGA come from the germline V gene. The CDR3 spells CASSDQGTEAFF. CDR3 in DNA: TGTGCCAGCAGCGATCAGGGGACTGAAGCTTTCTTT.

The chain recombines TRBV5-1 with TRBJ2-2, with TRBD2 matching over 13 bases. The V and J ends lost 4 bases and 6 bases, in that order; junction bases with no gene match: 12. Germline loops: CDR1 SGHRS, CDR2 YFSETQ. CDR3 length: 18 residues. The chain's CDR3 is CASSQRLAGGISAGELFF. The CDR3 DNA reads TGCGCCAGCAGCCAAAGACTAGCGGGGGGAATCTCGGCCGGGGAGCTGTTTTTT.

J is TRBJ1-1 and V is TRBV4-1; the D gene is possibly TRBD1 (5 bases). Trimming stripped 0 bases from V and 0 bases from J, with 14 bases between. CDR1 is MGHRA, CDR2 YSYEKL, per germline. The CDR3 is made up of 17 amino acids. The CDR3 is CASSQDGAGIMNTEAFF. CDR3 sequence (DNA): TGCGCCAGCAGCCAAGATGGGGCAGGGATCATGAACACTGAAGCTTTCTTT.

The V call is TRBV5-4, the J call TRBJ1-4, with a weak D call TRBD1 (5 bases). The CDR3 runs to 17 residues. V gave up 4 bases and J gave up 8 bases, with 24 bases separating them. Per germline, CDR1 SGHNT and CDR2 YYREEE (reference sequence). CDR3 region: CASSQIGRQGGIEKLFF. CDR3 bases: TGTGCCAGCAGCCAGATCGGAAGGCAGGGAGGGATAGAAAAACTGTTTTTT.

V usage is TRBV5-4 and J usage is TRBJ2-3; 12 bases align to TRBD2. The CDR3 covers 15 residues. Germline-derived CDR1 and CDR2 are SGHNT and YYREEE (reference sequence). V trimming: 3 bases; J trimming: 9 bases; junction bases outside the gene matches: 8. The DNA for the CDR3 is TGTGCCAGCAGCTCTAGCGGGGGGGCACTGTGGACGCAGTATTTT. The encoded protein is CASSSSGGALWTQYF.

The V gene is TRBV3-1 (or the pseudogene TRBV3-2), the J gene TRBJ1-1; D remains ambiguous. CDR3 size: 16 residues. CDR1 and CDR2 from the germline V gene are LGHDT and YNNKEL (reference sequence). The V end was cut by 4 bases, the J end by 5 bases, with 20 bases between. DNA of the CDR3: TGTGCCAGCAGCCGGGGTCTTACGGGATCTAGGACTGAAGCTTTCTTT. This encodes CASSRGLTGSRTEAFF.

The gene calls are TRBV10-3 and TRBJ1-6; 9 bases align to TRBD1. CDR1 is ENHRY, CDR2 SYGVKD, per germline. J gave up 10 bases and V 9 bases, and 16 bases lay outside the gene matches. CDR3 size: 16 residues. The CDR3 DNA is TGTGCCATAAGGGGGACAGGGTTGGAAGAACTCTCACCCCTCCACTTT. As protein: CAIRGTGLEELSPLHF.

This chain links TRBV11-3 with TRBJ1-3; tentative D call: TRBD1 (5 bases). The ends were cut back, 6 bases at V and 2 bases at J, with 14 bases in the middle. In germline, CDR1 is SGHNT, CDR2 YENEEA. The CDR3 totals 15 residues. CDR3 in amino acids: CASSYNKGPGNTIYF. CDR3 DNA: TGTGCCAGCAGTTACAATAAGGGGCCTGGAAACACCATATATTTT.

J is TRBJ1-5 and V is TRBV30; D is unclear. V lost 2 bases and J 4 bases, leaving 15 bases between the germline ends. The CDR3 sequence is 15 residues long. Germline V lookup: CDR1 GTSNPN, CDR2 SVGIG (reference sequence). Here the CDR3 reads CAWSLPLPGNQPQHF. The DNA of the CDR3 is TGTGCCTGGAGTTTACCCCTCCCGGGGAATCAGCCCCAGCATTTT.

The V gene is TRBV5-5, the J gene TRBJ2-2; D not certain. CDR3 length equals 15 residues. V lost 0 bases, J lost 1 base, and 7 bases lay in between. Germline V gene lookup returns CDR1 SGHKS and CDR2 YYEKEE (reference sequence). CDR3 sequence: CASSLGSGNTGELFF. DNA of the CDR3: TGTGCCAGCAGCTTGGGGTCGGGGAACACCGGGGAGCTGTTTTTT.

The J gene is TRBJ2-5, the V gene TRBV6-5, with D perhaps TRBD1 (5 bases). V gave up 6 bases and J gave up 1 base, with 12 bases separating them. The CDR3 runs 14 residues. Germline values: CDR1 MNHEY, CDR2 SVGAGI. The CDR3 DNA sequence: TGTGCCAGCAGACCAGGGTTCGGCCAAGAGACCCAGTACTTC. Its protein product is CASRPGFGQETQYF.

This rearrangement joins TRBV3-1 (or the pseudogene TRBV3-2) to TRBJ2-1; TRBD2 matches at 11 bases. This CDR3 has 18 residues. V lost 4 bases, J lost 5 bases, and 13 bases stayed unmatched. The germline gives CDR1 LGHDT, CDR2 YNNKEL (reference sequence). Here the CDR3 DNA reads TGTGCCAGCAGCCTCGGAACTAGCGGGGGCCGGGGGGACAATGAGCAGTTCTTC. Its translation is CASSLGTSGGRGDNEQFF.

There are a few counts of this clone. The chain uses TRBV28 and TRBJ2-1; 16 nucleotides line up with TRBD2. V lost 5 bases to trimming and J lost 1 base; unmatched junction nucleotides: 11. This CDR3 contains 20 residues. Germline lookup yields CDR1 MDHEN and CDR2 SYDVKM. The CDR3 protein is CASSTLPGLAGGPSYNEQFF. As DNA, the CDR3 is TGTGCCAGCAGTACCCTTCCGGGACTAGCGGGGGGGCCGTCCTACAATGAGCAGTTCTTC.

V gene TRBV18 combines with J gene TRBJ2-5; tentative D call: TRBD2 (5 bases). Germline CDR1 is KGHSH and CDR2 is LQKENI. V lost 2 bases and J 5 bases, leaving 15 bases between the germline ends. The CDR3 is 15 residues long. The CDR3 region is CASSPVTRVLETQYF. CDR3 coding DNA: TGTGCCAGCTCACCAGTCACGAGGGTGTTGGAGACCCAGTACTTC.

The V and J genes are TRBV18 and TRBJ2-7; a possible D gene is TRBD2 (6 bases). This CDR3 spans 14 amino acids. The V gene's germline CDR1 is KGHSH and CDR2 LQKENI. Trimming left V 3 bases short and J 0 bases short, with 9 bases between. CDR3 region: CASSPAGSSYEQYF. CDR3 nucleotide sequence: TGTGCCAGCTCACCGGCGGGGAGCTCCTACGAGCAGTACTTC.

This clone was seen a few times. CDR3 residues: CASSFHRGTEAFF. As DNA, the CDR3 is TGTGCCAGCAGCTTTCACAGGGGGACTGAAGCTTTCTTT. The V gene is TRBV5-6, the J gene TRBJ1-1; 8 bases fit TRBD1. CDR1 SGHDT and CDR2 YYEEEE come from the germline V gene. The CDR3 runs 13 residues. The trim removed 2 bases at V and 5 bases at J, leaving 2 bases unmatched. The full variable domain, its missing parts supplied by reference TRBV5-6 and TRBJ1-1, is DAGVTQSPTHLIKTRGQQVTLRCSPKSGHDTVSWYQQALGQGPQFIFQYYEEEERQRGNFPDRFSGHQFPNYSSELNVNALLLGDSALYLCASSFHRGTEAFFGQGTRLTVV.

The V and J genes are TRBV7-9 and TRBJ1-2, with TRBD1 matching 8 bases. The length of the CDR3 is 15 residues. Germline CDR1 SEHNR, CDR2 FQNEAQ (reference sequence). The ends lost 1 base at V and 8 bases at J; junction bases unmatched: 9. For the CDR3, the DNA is TGTGCCAGCAGCTTAGGTGACAGGGGCGCAAGCGGCTACACCTTC. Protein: CASSLGDRGASGYTF.